The following is a T cell receptor beta chain sequence with its context. Its antigen has not been determined. No per-base quality is available; no much larger clone lies one base away. Each donor gave one peripheral blood draw, roughly 110 mL on average, collected into heparinised tubes. Using a panel that included CD45RO, CCR7, CD25, CD127, CD95 and CD27, naive, central memory, regulatory and stem cell-like memory CD4+ T cells were sorted on a BD FACSAria II. Every sorted population had a purity above 95%. Right away, PBMCs were isolated by Lymphoprep density gradient centrifugation and were stained directly, with no culture step. So that batch effects would be minimized, each experiment stained and sorted samples in pairs, pairing one healthy donor with one patient. This entry comes from a study of beta chain features in type 1 diabetes (dated by TCRdb to the late 2010s). Broadly, across the study: No differences in mean age, gender distribution, total cell number or subset yield were found between patients and healthy donors. Across all samples, 90 million to 130 million sorted cells were examined, and cell number per subset correlated strongly with RNA yield. The study compared the TCRB repertoires of sorted circulating CD4+ T cell subsets in recently diagnosed type 1 diabetes patients with those in matched healthy donors. Regulatory and stem cell-like memory subsets were obtained from only 8 patients and roughly 8 healthy donors, while naive and central memory subsets were obtained from all 28 donors.

The germline V gene yields SGHRS for CDR1 and YFSETQ for CDR2. Including the terminal cysteine and phenylalanine, the CDR3 comprises 13 residues. Of the read, only the CDR3 DNA is kept; its 39 bases are in frame from base 1. V loses 4 bases of germline sequence and J loses 4 bases, and the interval between the two ends is 11 bases. The High Capacity cDNA Reverse Transcription Kit was used to reverse transcribe all of the isolated RNA, meaning that expressed TCRB transcripts were what got sequenced. Deep immunoSEQ sequencing was applied to naive, central memory and regulatory T cell samples, giving an average of approximately 4 million total reads per sample. After sorted cells were lysed in RLT buffer, RNA was extracted with DNase-treated RNeasy Micro or Mini kits, with the choice depending on cell number. Each cell subset was processed separately to prevent cross-contamination, with patient and healthy donor samples processed together. Using the immunoSEQ multiplex PCR, TCRB sequences were amplified from cDNA into 87-bp fragments spanning the CDR3 region. Amplicons were sequenced on the Illumina HiSeq platform. The original pipeline was this. Synthetic template baselines were used to correct PCR bias computationally, reads within Hamming distance 2 were collapsed together, and singletons that could not be merged were discarded. Reads were aligned against IMGT to assign V, D and J genes, CDR3 length and insertions or deletions at six rearrangement sites. Within each subset, clonotype counts were normalized to the number of sorted cells before true diversity and Gini coefficients were calculated with the tcR R package. The overlap coefficient, calculated on TCRB nucleotide sequences, was used to quantify repertoire sharing. As a proxy for the pre-selection repertoire, out-of-frame TCRB sequences from naive cells were analyzed. TCRdb mirrors the immuneACCESS table, restricted to in-frame sequences. Some clones are absent from its copies; in checked studies, under half trace to an unresolved V gene, and the reason for the others is unknown. V and J calls and clone size come straight from that table; D and trimming were deduced from the DNA. This sample holds about 700,000 clones; 13% were observed only once. Clones ranked in the top ten supply about 0.02% of the sample.

The full study reports these points: At VDJ recombination sites, type 1 diabetes patients had fewer insertions and more deleted nucleotides, which implies abnormalities in thymic rearrangement. Because small numbers of individuals were included in the HLA sub-analyses, any influence of HLA type on TCRB rearrangement was left unresolved. Because cDNA was sequenced instead of genomic DNA, highly expressing activated cells could be over-represented, though the groups showed no difference in activation or CD3 levels. A moderate but significant shortening of TCRB CDR3 length was observed in type 1 diabetes patients in all four CD4+ subsets. The naive, central memory and regulatory TCRB repertoires appeared to resemble one another more closely among patients than among healthy donors. Shorter templates might be favored by PCR, yet because patient and control samples were amplified and corrected together, any such skew would affect both groups equally.

Input material: naive CD4+ T cells from blood. The cell subset or site tag for this specimen amounts to: true naive CD4+ T cells. The chain employs TRBV5-1 and TRBJ2-5, with no confident D gene call. The receptor's source is a man between 18 and 29 years old with type 1 diabetes. The CDR3 corresponds to CASSISRRETQYF. Read as DNA, the sequence is TGCGCCAGCAGCATCAGTCGGAGAGAGACCCAGTACTTC.